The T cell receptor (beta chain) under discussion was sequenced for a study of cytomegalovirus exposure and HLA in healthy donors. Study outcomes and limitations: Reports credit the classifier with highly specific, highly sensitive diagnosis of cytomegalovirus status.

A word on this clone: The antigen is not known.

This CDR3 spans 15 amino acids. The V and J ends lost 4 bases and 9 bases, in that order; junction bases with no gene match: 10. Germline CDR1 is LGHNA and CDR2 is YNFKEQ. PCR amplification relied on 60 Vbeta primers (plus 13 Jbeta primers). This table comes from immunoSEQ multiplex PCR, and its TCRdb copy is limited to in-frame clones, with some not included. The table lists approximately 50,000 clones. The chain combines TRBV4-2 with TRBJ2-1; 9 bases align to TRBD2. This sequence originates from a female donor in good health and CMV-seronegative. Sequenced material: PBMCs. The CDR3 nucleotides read TGTGCCAGCAGCCCGGGACTAGCCACGGGGGCTGAGCAGTTCTTC. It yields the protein CASSPGLATGAEQFF.